Shown below are 19 T cell receptor beta chains from a single sample sequenced in a study of memory CD4+ T cells and cytomegalovirus serostatus. Sequencing was performed with immunoSEQ multiplex PCR; in TCRdb, only in-frame clones are kept and a portion is missing. The data contain about 41,000 clones, over 65% of them singletons. The sort gate was single viable CD3+CD4+CD8-CD45RO+ cells for memory CD4+ T cells. The sequencing sample was made of memory CD4+ T cells from blood. The receptors originated from an adult in good health and CMV-seronegative.

The genes are TRBV28 and TRBJ1-2, with 9 bases lining up with TRBD1. There are 13 residues in the CDR3. Germline V gene sequence: CDR1 MDHEN, CDR2 SYDVKM. J was trimmed by 4 bases and V by 6 bases; bases with no gene match: 3. CDR3 region: CASRETGGYGYTF. The DNA of the CDR3 is TGTGCCAGCAGGGAGACAGGGGGCTATGGCTACACCTTC.

The rearrangement uses TRBV29-1 and TRBJ2-7; the match to TRBD2 covers 11 bases. The CDR3 totals 13 residues. Per germline, CDR1 SQVTM and CDR2 ANQGSEA. V shed 6 bases, J shed 5 bases, and the junction held 6 bases outside the gene matches. This chain's CDR3 is CSVVTSGSDEQYF. The CDR3 DNA reads TGCAGCGTGGTTACTAGCGGGAGTGACGAGCAGTACTTC.

The chain carries TRBV7-8 and TRBJ2-5; no clear D gene. This CDR3 spans 14 amino acids. Germline CDR1 and CDR2: SGHVS and FQNEAQ. V lost 6 bases, J lost 1 base, and 12 bases lay in between. The CDR3 loop reads CASSPRRSQETQYF. CDR3 coding DNA: TGTGCCAGCAGTCCTAGACGGAGCCAAGAGACCCAGTACTTC.

The V and J genes are TRBV21-1 and TRBJ1-5; the table's D gene call, TRBD1, was not cross checked with the DNA. TRBV21-1 is flagged as a pseudogene. The length of the CDR3 is 21 residues. CDR3 in DNA: TGTGCCAGCAGCCCCACTTCCACCAGGACAGGGACAATTCAGAGCAATCAGCCCCAGCATTTT. As protein: CASSPTSTRTGTIQSNQPQHF.

V is TRBV6-5 and J is TRBJ2-7; tentative D call: TRBD1 (5 bases). Between the trimmed V and J ends, which lost 7 bases and 6 bases, there was a span of 10 bases. Per germline, CDR1 MNHEY and CDR2 SVGAGI. The CDR3 is 11 amino acids. The CDR3 DNA reads as TGTGCCAGCACCGCAGGGTCCGAGCAGTACTTC. Protein product: CASTAGSEQYF.

The genes are TRBV4-3 and TRBJ2-5; a possible D gene is TRBD1 (5 bases). Germline CDR1 LGHNA, CDR2 YSLEER. This CDR3 has 14 amino acids. V was shortened by 4 bases and J by 0 bases, with 9 bases between the two germline ends. The CDR3 nucleotides are TGCGCCAGCAGCCGCAGGACAAACCAAGAGACCCAGTACTTC. Translation: CASSRRTNQETQYF.

The V gene is TRBV7-7, the J gene TRBJ2-5, with D possibly being TRBD2 (7 bases). The CDR3 covers 15 residues. Germline CDR1 is SSHAT and CDR2 is FNYEAQ (reference sequence). The ends were cut back, 5 bases at V and 4 bases at J, with 17 bases in the middle. The CDR3 reads CASSPQGRVGETQYF. CDR3 bases: TGTGCCAGCAGCCCTCAGGGGAGGGTAGGAGAGACCCAGTACTTC.

CDR3 sequence reads: CASSKTGGYGYTF. The CDR3 DNA is TGTGCCAGCAGCAAAACAGGTGGCTATGGCTACACCTTC. The genes are TRBV4-2 and TRBJ1-2, with D tentatively TRBD1 (5 bases). Germline CDR1 is LGHNA and CDR2 is YNFKEQ. Trimming left V 5 bases short and J 4 bases short, with 11 bases between. CDR3 length: 13 residues.

V and J are TRBV7-2 and TRBJ1-2; 8 bases are a match to TRBD1. This CDR3 spans 16 amino acids. With V trimmed by 1 base and J by 7 bases, 11 bases remained unmatched. Germline loops: CDR1 SGHTA, CDR2 FQGNSA. The CDR3 DNA reads as TGTGCCAGCAGCTTAGGACTAGGGCAGGGGGCTGGTGGCTACACCTTC. This gives the protein CASSLGLGQGAGGYTF.

The J gene is TRBJ1-2, the V gene TRBV11-2; D remains unclear. Germline V gives CDR1 SGHAT, CDR2 FQNNGV. The CDR3 is 15 residues long. V was trimmed by 1 base and J by 0 bases, leaving 9 bases between them. CDR3 nucleotide sequence: TGTGCCAGCAGCTTAGGGGGAGAGACTAACTATGGCTACACCTTC. This sequence encodes CASSLGGETNYGYTF.

The V and J genes are TRBV7-2 and TRBJ1-1; TRBD1 might be the D (5 bases). CDR1 is SGHTA and CDR2 is FQGNSA in the germline V gene. V shed 3 bases and J shed 1 base, with 9 bases lying between them. The CDR3 is 14 amino acids. The CDR3 region has the DNA TGTGCCAGCAGCTTCCGGGACGGGAACACTGAAGCTTTCTTT. This sequence encodes CASSFRDGNTEAFF. The full variable domain, rest sourced from reference TRBV7-2 and TRBJ1-1, is GAGVSQSPSNKVTEKGKDVELRCDPISGHTALYWYRQSLGQGLEFLIYFQGNSAPDKSGLPSDRFSAERTGGSVSTLTIQRTQQEDSAVYLCASSFRDGNTEAFFGQGTRLTVV.

The chain joins TRBV28 to TRBJ2-5; D perhaps matches TRBD2 (5 bases). This CDR3 contains 12 residues. Germline V CDR1 and CDR2: MDHEN, SYDVKM. V lost 8 bases and J lost 5, with 12 bases in between. CDR3 bases: TGTGCCAGCGGCGGGCGGTGGGAGACCCAGTACTTC. Translated, it gives CASGGRWETQYF.

V is TRBV7-2 and J is TRBJ2-7; perhaps TRBD2 as D (5 bases). This CDR3 is 15 amino acids long. The V end was cut by 4 bases, the J end by 1 base, with 14 bases between. Germline-derived CDR1 and CDR2 are SGHTA and FQGNSA. The CDR3 protein is CASSSLPGFSYEQYF. The CDR3 DNA sequence: TGTGCCAGCAGCTCCCTACCGGGGTTTTCCTACGAGCAGTACTTC.

V is TRBV5-1 and J is TRBJ2-7; TRBD2 matches 8 bases. Germline assignment: CDR1 SGHRS and CDR2 YFSETQ. The trim removed 2 bases at V and 5 bases at J, leaving 9 bases unmatched. This CDR3 region has 15 residues. The CDR3 protein is CASSLQAGDLHEQYF. The CDR3, as DNA: TGCGCCAGCAGCTTACAAGCGGGAGATCTCCACGAGCAGTACTTC.

The J gene is TRBJ1-2, the V gene TRBV6-1, with D possibly being TRBD1 (5 bases). The CDR3 totals 15 residues. The V and J ends lost 5 bases and 0 bases respectively, with 13 bases between them. The germline V gene has CDR1 MNHNS and CDR2 SASEGT. The CDR3 DNA sequence: TGTGCCAGCAGTACCCCACAGGAACCTAACTATGGCTACACCTTC. Its protein product is CASSTPQEPNYGYTF.

The chain couples TRBV27 to TRBJ2-7; weak D call: TRBD1 (5 bases). Germline CDR1 is MNHEY and CDR2 is SMNVEV (reference sequence). V was trimmed by 3 bases and J by 3 bases, leaving 9 bases between them. This CDR3 has 13 amino acids. The CDR3 DNA reads as TGTGCCAGCAGTTTTGCAGGGCGCTACGAGCAGTACTTC. Translating gives CASSFAGRYEQYF.

This chain joins TRBV6-6 and TRBJ2-7; 11 bases agree with TRBD1. Per the germline V gene, CDR1 is MNHNY and CDR2 is SVGAGI (reference sequence). The junction had 6 bases not matched to a gene; V was cut back by 9 bases and J by 5 bases. The CDR3 is made up of 13 amino acids. The CDR3, as DNA: TGTGCCAGTAGGGACAGGGGGTTGAACGAGCAGTACTTC. Translated: CASRDRGLNEQYF.

The chain is built from TRBV15 and TRBJ1-2; TRBD1 agrees at 11 bases. V lost 5 bases, J lost 4 bases, and 6 bases stayed unmatched. CDR1 is LNHNV and CDR2 is YYDKDF in the germline V gene (reference sequence). The CDR3 has 15 residues. The CDR3 nucleotides are TGTGCCACCAGCCAGGGAGGGACAGGGGGCTATGGCTACACCTTC. Protein product: CATSQGGTGGYGYTF. Full variable domain (outside the CDR3, taken from reference TRBV15 and TRBJ1-2): DAMVIQNPRYQVTQFGKPVTLSCSQTLNHNVMYWYQQKSSQAPKLLFHYYDKDFNNEADTPDNFQSRRPNTSFCFLDIRSPGLGDTAMYLCATSQGGTGGYGYTFGSGTRLTVV.

V is TRBV11-2 and J is TRBJ2-1, with 10 bases lining up with TRBD2. Germline lookup yields CDR1 SGHAT and CDR2 FQNNGV. The CDR3 has 16 amino acids. After removal of 1 base from V and 8 bases from J, the junction contained 8 bases not matched to a gene. The CDR3 loop is CASSLGSGRVVYEQFF. DNA for the CDR3: TGTGCCAGCAGCTTAGGCAGCGGGAGGGTGGTCTATGAGCAGTTCTTC.